A single sample is the source of the 22 T cell receptor beta chains below, sequenced in a study of blood T cell repertoires in COVID-19. Clones were read by immunoSEQ multiplex PCR, and TCRdb kept only the in-frame ones, dropping some. The sample lists more than 200,000 clones; more than 85% were seen once. The sequencing input was peripheral blood. The receptors were sampled from a woman between 55 and 75 years old with COVID-19, enrolled during active disease.

The rearrangement uses TRBV19 and TRBJ1-5; D may be TRBD1 (6 bases). Between the trimmed V and J ends, which lost 2 bases and 5 bases, there was a span of 13 bases. The CDR3 consists of 15 residues. Germline V gives CDR1 LNHDA, CDR2 SQIVND (reference sequence). Here the CDR3 reads CASSISPGGYQPQHF. DNA for the CDR3: TGTGCCAGTAGTATAAGCCCTGGGGGCTATCAGCCCCAGCATTTT.

The chain links TRBV15 to TRBJ1-2; TRBD1 matches 8 bases. The CDR3 covers 16 residues. CDR1 and CDR2 from the germline V gene are LNHNV and YYDKDF (reference sequence). V was clipped by 4 bases and J by 4 bases; unmatched bases: 11. CDR3 in DNA: TGTGCCACCAGCACCGGACAGGGTTACAGTGGCTATGGCTACACCTTC. Amino acids: CATSTGQGYSGYGYTF.

CDR3 coding DNA: TGTGCCAGCAGCCCCCGTCTGGGGCGGGAGTTTAAGGATACGCAGTATTTT. Its translation is CASSPRLGREFKDTQYF. J is TRBJ2-3 and V is TRBV9; 7 bases are a match to TRBD2. V gave up 4 bases and J gave up 6 bases; unmatched junction bases: 17. This CDR3 contains 17 residues. The germline V gene has CDR1 SGDLS and CDR2 YYNGEE.

The chain uses TRBV9 and TRBJ1-6; D call uncertain. V was shortened by 0 bases and J by 10 bases, with 11 bases between the two germline ends. The CDR3 contains 14 residues. Germline CDR1 and CDR2: SGDLS and YYNGEE. As DNA, the CDR3 is TGTGCCAGCAGCGTAGAGGTATCGAGGTCACCCCTCCACTTT. Translated, it gives CASSVEVSRSPLHF.

This chain uses TRBV9 with TRBJ1-3, with 7 bases aligning to TRBD1. Germline V CDR1 and CDR2: SGDLS, YYNGEE. Trimming removed 3 bases from V and 2 bases from J; junction bases left unmatched: 5. CDR3 length equals 15 residues. The CDR3 loop reads CASSALQGPGNTIYF. DNA of the CDR3: TGTGCCAGCAGCGCACTACAGGGGCCTGGAAACACCATATATTTT.

CDR3 protein: CASSSYGQNTEAFF. The CDR3 DNA follows: TGTGCCAGCAGTTCGTACGGTCAGAACACTGAAGCTTTCTTT. The chain carries TRBV6-2 or TRBV6-3 and TRBJ1-1; D is unresolved. The V gene lost 4 bases and the J gene lost 1 base, with 10 bases spanning the gap. In germline, CDR1 is MNHEY, CDR2 SVGEGT. The CDR3 totals 14 residues.

V and J are TRBV28 and TRBJ1-4; tentatively, D is TRBD1 (5 bases). Germline V gene lookup returns CDR1 MDHEN and CDR2 SYDVKM. V shed 7 bases and J shed 0 bases, with 12 bases lying between them. This CDR3 has 15 amino acids. The CDR3 protein is CASIPQGPTNEKLFF. The CDR3, as DNA: TGTGCCAGCATTCCCCAGGGTCCAACTAATGAAAAACTGTTTTTT. Filled out from reference TRBV28 and TRBJ1-4, the complete variable domain reads DVKVTQSSRYLVKRTGEKVFLECVQDMDHENMFWYRQDPGLGLRLIYFSYDVKMKEKGDIPEGYSVSREKKERFSLILESASTNQTSMYLCASIPQGPTNEKLFFGSGTQLSVL.

This chain uses TRBV27 with TRBJ1-1, with no clear D. V lost 6 bases and J lost 5, with 13 bases in between. Germline V gene sequence: CDR1 MNHEY, CDR2 SMNVEV (reference sequence). The CDR3 loop spans 13 amino acids. In DNA, the CDR3 is TGTGCCAGCAGCCGACGGGGAGGGACTGAAGCTTTCTTT. Translated, it gives CASSRRGGTEAFF.

This chain links TRBV6-6 with TRBJ1-1; perhaps TRBD1 as D (6 bases). Germline CDR1 is MNHNY and CDR2 is SVGAGI (reference sequence). V lost 2 bases and J 7 bases, leaving 11 bases between the germline ends. CDR3 length: 13 residues. In DNA, the CDR3 is TGTGCCAGCAGTTACGCAAGACAGGTTGAAGCTTTCTTT. Amino acids: CASSYARQVEAFF.

The genes are TRBV11-2 and TRBJ1-4; 9 bases match TRBD1. Germline V gives CDR1 SGHAT, CDR2 FQNNGV. CDR3 length: 15 amino acids. Trimming cost V 5 bases and J 8 bases; bases outside gene matches: 9. CDR3: CASSTHGTGQEKLFF. In nucleotides, the CDR3 is TGTGCCAGCAGCACCCACGGGACAGGGCAAGAAAAACTGTTTTTT.

The V call is TRBV24-1, the J call TRBJ2-3; D uncertain. Trimming took 3 bases from V and 2 from J, leaving 11 bases between them. There are 15 residues in the CDR3. CDR1 is KGHDR, CDR2 SFDVKD, per germline. DNA for the CDR3: TGTGCCACCAGTGATGTGACATCCCCCACAGATACGCAGTATTTT. Protein product: CATSDVTSPTDTQYF.

This clone was detected only once. CDR3 nucleotide sequence: TGTGCCAGCCGGACACTGAGCTCCTACGAGCAGTACTTC. This codes for CASRTLSSYEQYF. V is TRBV27 and J is TRBJ2-7, with a possible D match to TRBD1 (5 bases). The V gene's germline CDR1 is MNHEY and CDR2 SMNVEV (reference sequence). V was clipped by 8 bases and J by 0 bases, with 11 bases between them. The CDR3 has 13 residues.

This chain links TRBV10-3 with TRBJ2-3, with D perhaps matching TRBD2 (5 bases). Trimming took off 0 bases at V and 4 bases at J, with 14 bases between the two ends. Germline V gene sequence: CDR1 ENHRY, CDR2 SYGVKD. The CDR3 has 16 amino acids. Here the CDR3 reads CAISESLGVGADTQYF. The CDR3 DNA reads as TGTGCCATCAGTGAGTCATTGGGAGTGGGTGCAGATACGCAGTATTTT.

The chain combines TRBV5-4 with TRBJ2-2; no definite D call. CDR1 and CDR2 (germline): SGHNT, YYREEE (reference sequence). Trimming stripped 0 bases from V and 6 bases from J, with 9 bases between. CDR3 size: 14 residues. The CDR3 coding sequence is TGTGCCAGCAGCTTGGTCTTGGCCCCCGGGGAGCTGTTTTTT. This gives the protein CASSLVLAPGELFF.

The chain employs TRBV18 and TRBJ2-1; a weak D match, TRBD2 (6 bases). V shed 5 bases and J shed 5 bases, with 25 bases lying between them. There are 18 residues in the CDR3. From germline, CDR1 is KGHSH and CDR2 LQKENI. The CDR3: CASSKNLLRDSSHNEQFF. CDR3 nucleotide sequence: TGTGCCAGCTCAAAGAATCTTTTGCGGGACTCCTCTCACAATGAGCAGTTCTTC.

The rearrangement links TRBV30 to TRBJ1-5; D is undetermined. The CDR3 length is 13 residues. Trimming left V 5 bases short and J 7 bases short, with 15 bases between. Germline V gives CDR1 GTSNPN, CDR2 SVGIG (reference sequence). The CDR3 here is CAWGRGSGQPQHF. The CDR3 nucleotides are TGTGCCTGGGGGCGAGGGTCTGGACAGCCCCAGCATTTT. Together with reference TRBV30 and TRBJ1-5, the CDR3 gives the full variable domain: SQTIHQWPATLVQPVGSPLSLECTVEGTSNPNLYWYRQAAGRGLQLLFYSVGIGQISSEVPQNLSASRPQDRQFILSSKKLLLSDSGFYLCAWGRGSGQPQHFGDGTRLSIL.

The V gene is TRBV7-2, the J gene TRBJ1-2; 10 bases are shared with TRBD1. J was trimmed by 6 bases and V by 5 bases; bases with no gene match: 9. This CDR3 is 15 amino acids long. Per the germline V gene, CDR1 is SGHTA and CDR2 is FQGNSA. The DNA for the CDR3 is TGTGCCAGCAGCCCTTCCCTCGGGACAGGGGATGGCTACACCTTC. Translating gives CASSPSLGTGDGYTF.

In this sample, this clone turned up a few times. V is TRBV27 and J is TRBJ1-6, with TRBD1 as a possible D gene (5 bases). CDR1 is MNHEY, CDR2 SMNVEV, per germline (reference sequence). The CDR3 is 13 residues long. The V gene lost 5 bases and the J gene lost 8 bases, with 10 bases spanning the gap. CDR3 sequence: CASSTVRDSPLHF. CDR3 bases: TGTGCCAGCAGTACCGTCAGGGATTCACCCCTCCACTTT.

The chain has TRBV3-1 (or the pseudogene TRBV3-2) and TRBJ2-1; D gene unclear. The CDR3 has 11 residues. CDR1 is LGHDT, CDR2 YNNKEL, per germline (reference sequence). V lost 2 bases to trimming and J lost 10 bases, with 6 bases between them. The CDR3, as DNA: TGTGCCAGCAGCCAACCCGGGGAGCAGTTCTTC. It specifies CASSQPGEQFF.

The chain joins TRBV29-1 to TRBJ2-1, with D uncertain. V dropped 8 bases and J dropped 6 bases, with 17 bases sitting between them. The CDR3 is 13 residues long. Germline CDR1 is SQVTM and CDR2 is ANQGSEA. The CDR3 loop is CSLLGALGNEQFF. CDR3 DNA sequence: TGCAGCCTCCTAGGAGCCCTCGGCAATGAGCAGTTCTTC.

Only one count was recorded for this clone. The gene calls are TRBV14 and TRBJ2-7; TRBD1 matches at 9 bases. V lost 4 bases to trimming and J lost 6 bases; unmatched junction nucleotides: 7. The CDR3 is 14 amino acids. The germline CDR1 and CDR2 sequences are SGHDN and FVKESK. The CDR3 spells CASSLWTGEAEQYF. CDR3 nucleotide sequence: TGTGCCAGCAGCCTCTGGACAGGGGAGGCCGAGCAGTACTTC.

The rearrangement joins TRBV11-2 to TRBJ2-7, with D possibly TRBD1 on 7 matching bases. The CDR3 covers 15 residues. The ends were cut back, 5 bases at V and 5 bases at J, with 19 bases in the middle. CDR1 is SGHAT and CDR2 is FQNNGV in the germline V gene. CDR3: CASSKGTVRGDEQYF. The CDR3 DNA follows: TGTGCCAGCAGCAAGGGGACGGTCAGGGGGGACGAGCAGTACTTC.